These 17 T cell receptor beta chains share one sample of origin, sequenced in a study of post-analysis software for immune sequencing data (dated by TCRdb to between 2015 and 2017). Their recognized antigens are unknown. Libraries came from PCR. The instrument was an Illumina HiSeq 2500. Unique molecular identifiers were incorporated into TCR beta cDNA libraries to reduce PCR and sequencing biases. TCRdb reran the public reads through fastp at Q25 and MiXCR, keeping productive beta chains. Rows are combined by CDR3 protein, so each entry shows the most common genes and DNA. This sample gives approximately 730,000 distinct CDR3 sequences in total; 25% to 30% of them show up just once. The ten largest clonotypes hold more than 0.45% of the sample. What the study reported, not specific to this receptor: Significantly higher frequencies in patients than in controls were found for about 5 TRBV segments, including TRBV5-6, TRBV5-1 and TRBV20-1.

The specimen was blood. These receptors all come from a girl aged 10 to 17 with multiple sclerosis.

V is TRBV25-1 and J is TRBJ1-6; 10 nucleotides agree with TRBD1. The V and J ends lost 1 base and 9 bases, in that order; junction bases with no gene match: 0. CDR1 is MGHDK and CDR2 is SYGVNS in the germline V gene. This CDR3 is built from 14 residues. The CDR3 reads CASSEWTGGSPLHF. CDR3 in DNA: TGTGCCAGCAGTGAATGGACAGGGGGTTCACCCCTCCACTTT.

The chain is built from TRBV3-1 and TRBJ1-2; no clear D. Germline assignment: CDR1 LGHDT and CDR2 YNNKEL (reference sequence). The V end lost 5 bases, the J end lost 3 bases, and 16 bases lay between the germline ends. The CDR3 runs 15 residues. Here the CDR3 DNA reads TGTGCCAGCAGCACCACCTCGGACGGAGACTATGGCTACACCTTC. Protein product: CASSTTSDGDYGYTF.

The genes are TRBV10-3 and TRBJ2-5; 10 bases agree with TRBD2. The assigned J gene may be wrong: the sequence end matches TRBJ2-7 better. This CDR3 region has 16 residues. Germline V gene sequence: CDR1 ENHRY, CDR2 SYGVKD. The DNA of the CDR3 is TGTGCCATCAGTGATTCGTGGCTAGCGGGAGTTGACGAGCAGTACTTC. Its translation: CAISDSWLAGVDEQYF.

In this sample, this clonotype turned up a few times. This sequence joins TRBV7-2 and TRBJ2-5, with 7 bases lining up with TRBD2. V lost 0 bases and J lost 1; bases outside the gene matches: 5. The CDR3 has 16 residues. CDR1 is SGHTA and CDR2 is FQGNSA in the germline V gene. The CDR3 spells CASSLAASGAQETQYF. The CDR3 DNA is TGTGCCAGCAGCTTAGCGGCAAGCGGGGCCCAAGAGACCCAGTACTTC. Variable domain in full (rest from reference TRBV7-2 and TRBJ2-5): GAGVSQSPSNKVTEKGKDVELRCDPISGHTALYWYRQSLGQGLEFLIYFQGNSAPDKSGLPSDRFSAERTGGSVSTLTIQRTQQEDSAVYLCASSLAASGAQETQYFGPGTRLLVL.

This clonotype came up a few times. This chain links TRBV7-9 with TRBJ2-1; 11 positions match TRBD2. This CDR3 has 16 residues. Trimming at V came to 6 bases and at J to 3 bases, leaving 7 bases not matched to a gene. Per the germline V gene, CDR1 is SEHNR and CDR2 is FQNEAQ (reference sequence). CDR3 sequence: CASSSHTSGSYNEQFF. In nucleotides, the CDR3 is TGTGCCAGCAGTTCCCACACTAGCGGGAGCTACAATGAGCAGTTCTTC.

The chain links TRBV24-1 to TRBJ2-1; 7 bases are shared with TRBD2. The CDR3 totals 15 residues. The V gene's germline CDR1 is KGHDR and CDR2 SFDVKD. The V segment lost 9 bases and the J segment 4 bases; nucleotides outside the gene matches: 11. The CDR3, as DNA: TGTGCCACCGGAAGTACCGGGACTACATACAATGAGCAGTTCTTC. This translates into CATGSTGTTYNEQFF.

This clonotype was counted ten times or more. This chain joins TRBV7-2 and TRBJ2-4; D unresolved. CDR1 is SGHTA and CDR2 is FQGNSA in the germline V gene. The CDR3 has 17 residues. With 7 bases removed from V and 0 bases from J, the gap between germline ends came to 19 bases. The CDR3 protein is CASTVEYRALAKNIQYF. The CDR3 nucleotides are TGTGCCAGCACCGTAGAATACCGTGCTTTAGCCAAAAACATTCAGTACTTC.

The chain carries TRBV5-6 and TRBJ1-1; the match to TRBD1 covers 7 bases. Germline lookup yields CDR1 SGHDT and CDR2 YYEEEE. The V and J ends lost 6 bases and 2 bases, in that order; junction bases with no gene match: 7. This CDR3 is built from 14 residues. CDR3 protein: CASNRQGPNTEAFF. CDR3 bases: TGTGCCAGCAACCGACAGGGACCAAACACTGAAGCTTTCTTT.

This clonotype occurred a few times. This chain uses TRBV4-1 with TRBJ2-3; 8 bases are a match to TRBD2. This CDR3 spans 15 amino acids. Unmatched junction bases numbered 8, after V lost 1 base and J lost 8 bases. CDR1 is MGHRA and CDR2 is YSYEKL in the germline V gene. The CDR3 bases are TGCGCCAGCAGCCAAGCAACTCTAGCGGGTCCTACGCAGTATTTT. Translated: CASSQATLAGPTQYF.

A remark on this clonotype: A read error may produce the germline difference seen at one junction end. V and J are TRBV12-3 or TRBV12-4 and TRBJ2-1; 8 bases fit TRBD2. The CDR3 has 15 amino acids. DNA of the CDR3: TGTGTCAGCAGTTACGGGACTAGCTCCTACAATGAGCAGTTCTTC. Translated: CVSSYGTSSYNEQFF.

The chain uses TRBV20-1 and TRBJ2-7, with D perhaps TRBD2 (5 bases). V was trimmed by 5 bases and J by 1 base, leaving 12 bases between them. Germline CDR1 is DFQATT and CDR2 is SNEGSKA (reference sequence). The CDR3 loop spans 13 amino acids. The CDR3 DNA is TGCAGTGCTTTCCGAGGGAGTTCCTACGAGCAGTACTTC. This translates into CSAFRGSSYEQYF.

This clonotype has more than one count but fewer than ten. The chain has TRBV7-2 and TRBJ2-7, with D possibly called TRBD1 or TRBD2 (7 bases each). Trimming cost V 7 bases and J 9 bases, with 16 bases left between them. Germline V gives CDR1 SGHTA, CDR2 FQGNSA. The CDR3 is made up of 12 amino acids. CDR3 nucleotides: TGTGCCAGCAACCCAGGGGGGGCGGCGCAGTACTTC. Protein product: CASNPGGAAQYF.

This rearrangement joins TRBV7-2 to TRBJ1-2, with 8 bases identical to TRBD1. CDR3 length: 14 amino acids. V lost 3 bases to trimming and J lost 8 bases; unmatched junction nucleotides: 8. Germline CDR1 reads SGHTA; CDR2 reads FQGNSA. CDR3 sequence reads: CASSLNSGQDGYTF. The CDR3 nucleotides read TGTGCCAGCAGCTTGAACTCGGGACAGGACGGCTACACCTTC.

This clonotype was seen a few times. The V gene is TRBV15, the J gene TRBJ2-3, with D perhaps matching TRBD2 (7 bases). The CDR3 loop spans 14 amino acids. Trimming left V 8 bases short and J 0 bases short, with 12 bases between. CDR1 is LNHNV and CDR2 is YYDKDF in the germline V gene (reference sequence). CDR3 sequence: CATVGGLSTDTQYF. Here the CDR3 DNA reads TGTGCCACCGTCGGGGGGCTAAGCACAGATACGCAGTATTTT.

This clonotype was detected only a few times. The genes are TRBV15 and TRBJ2-7; tentative D call: TRBD1 (6 bases). V was shortened by 4 bases and J by 12 bases, with 16 bases between the two germline ends. CDR1 is LNHNV, CDR2 YYDKDF, per germline (reference sequence). CDR3 length: 12 residues. The CDR3 sequence: CATSTPLGGSYF. The CDR3 DNA follows: TGTGCCACCAGCACCCCTCTAGGGGGATCGTACTTC.

This clonotype was counted a few times. The chain links TRBV7-8 to TRBJ2-3; possible D gene TRBD2, 6 bases. This CDR3 has 18 residues. Germline V CDR1 and CDR2: SGHVS, FQNEAQ. The ends were cut back, 4 bases at V and 5 bases at J, with 25 bases in the middle. The CDR3 coding sequence is TGTGCCAGCAGCTCCCGGATCCCTACTAGCTATACTAGAGATACGCAGTATTTT. Protein: CASSSRIPTSYTRDTQYF. The full variable domain, its missing parts supplied by reference TRBV7-8 and TRBJ2-3, is GAGVSQSPRYKVAKRGQDVALRCDPISGHVSLFWYQQALGQGPEFLTYFQNEAQLDKSGLPSDRFFAERPEGSVSTLKIQRTQQEDSAVYLCASSSRIPTSYTRDTQYFGPGTRLTVL.

A few counts support this clonotype. V is TRBV20-1 and J is TRBJ2-1, with a weak D call TRBD2 (6 bases). V was cut by 6 bases and J by 10 bases, with 19 bases left in between. Germline V lookup: CDR1 DFQATT, CDR2 SNEGSKA (reference sequence). This CDR3 has 13 residues. Here the CDR3 DNA reads TGCAGTGCCCGACAGCACCGGGACTCCGAGCAGTTCTTC. Protein product: CSARQHRDSEQFF.